These 24 T cell receptor beta chains were sequenced from one sample in a study of blood T cell repertoires in COVID-19. The repertoire was sequenced with immunoSEQ multiplex PCR; TCRdb's copy has only in-frame clones and lacks some. This table has roughly 250,000 clones, about 90% appearing once. Sequencing used PBMCs or T cells enriched from blood (not recorded which). The origin of the receptors is a middle-aged woman with acute COVID-19.

The chain combines TRBV5-1 with TRBJ2-1; 11 nucleotides line up with TRBD2. This CDR3 region has 16 residues. Germline V gives CDR1 SGHRS, CDR2 YFSETQ. Trimming at V came to 3 bases and at J to 8 bases, leaving 10 bases not matched to a gene. CDR3: CASSSGTSGPRDEQFF. CDR3 nucleotides: TGCGCCAGCAGCTCCGGGACTAGCGGACCACGGGATGAGCAGTTCTTC.

As to this clone: Within the sample, other DNA sequences also encode this same CDR3. The chain employs TRBV5-1 and TRBJ1-1; no clear D. V dropped 0 bases and J dropped 0 bases, with 6 bases sitting between them. Germline CDR1 is SGHRS and CDR2 is YFSETQ. This CDR3 is built from 14 residues. This CDR3 is CASSLDRVNTEAFF. The CDR3 region has the DNA TGCGCCAGCAGCTTGGACAGAGTGAACACTGAAGCTTTCTTT.

This chain uses TRBV7-9 with TRBJ2-7, with TRBD2 identical over 7 bases. V shed 4 bases, J shed 6 bases, and the junction held 6 bases outside the gene matches. Germline CDR1 is SEHNR and CDR2 is FQNEAQ (reference sequence). CDR3 length: 13 residues. This chain's CDR3 is CASSWGLAVEQYF. The CDR3 nucleotides read TGTGCCAGCAGCTGGGGCCTAGCGGTCGAGCAGTACTTC.

The rearrangement joins TRBV27 to TRBJ2-3, with 9 bases lining up with TRBD1. From germline, CDR1 is MNHEY and CDR2 SMNVEV (reference sequence). The CDR3 is 15 amino acids. Trimming cost V 6 bases and J 4 bases; bases outside gene matches: 8. The CDR3 nucleotides are TGTGCCAGCAGGATCGGGACAGGGCCCTCAGATACGCAGTATTTT. As protein: CASRIGTGPSDTQYF.

The chain joins TRBV30 to TRBJ1-6; the D is unclear. Germline CDR1 GTSNPN, CDR2 SVGIG (reference sequence). The CDR3 has 17 amino acids. Trimming took off 0 bases at V and 3 bases at J, with 15 bases between the two ends. As DNA, the CDR3 is TGTGCCTGGAGTGTACTTCGCGGGGTCTACTATAATTCACCCCTCCACTTT. This gives the protein CAWSVLRGVYYNSPLHF. Together with reference TRBV30 and TRBJ1-6, the CDR3 gives the full variable domain: SQTIHQWPATLVQPVGSPLSLECTVEGTSNPNLYWYRQAAGRGLQLLFYSVGIGQISSEVPQNLSASRPQDRQFILSSKKLLLSDSGFYLCAWSVLRGVYYNSPLHFGNGTRLTVT.

This chain links TRBV20-1 with TRBJ2-1, with D possibly matching TRBD2 (5 bases). This CDR3 has 16 amino acids. Per the germline V gene, CDR1 is DFQATT and CDR2 is SNEGSKA (reference sequence). V was trimmed by 3 bases and J by 0 bases, leaving 15 bases between them. CDR3 residues: CSASDLGLSSYNEQFF. Written as DNA, the CDR3 is TGCAGTGCTAGTGATCTTGGACTTAGCTCCTACAATGAGCAGTTCTTC.

The V and J genes are TRBV5-5 and TRBJ1-2; D is possibly TRBD1 (5 bases). CDR3 length: 13 amino acids. V was clipped by 4 bases and J by 8 bases, with 15 bases between them. The V gene's germline CDR1 is SGHKS and CDR2 YYEKEE (reference sequence). Here the CDR3 DNA reads TGTGCCAGCAGCACGGACATCCCGTCGGGCTACACCTTC. As protein: CASSTDIPSGYTF.

This chain uses TRBV24-1 with TRBJ2-1; D unclear. This CDR3 has 12 residues. The ends were cut back, 4 bases at V and 12 bases at J, with 12 bases in the middle. Germline CDR1 and CDR2: KGHDR and SFDVKD. This CDR3 is CATSDLVARQFF. In DNA, the CDR3 is TGTGCCACCAGTGACCTCGTTGCGCGGCAGTTCTTC.

The gene calls are TRBV3-1 (or the pseudogene TRBV3-2) and TRBJ1-2; 10 bases fit TRBD1. The V gene's germline CDR1 is LGHDT and CDR2 YNNKEL (reference sequence). The CDR3 has 15 residues. J lost 7 bases, V lost 1 base, and 6 bases had no gene match. For the CDR3, the DNA is TGTGCCAGCAGCCAAGGGACAGGGGGTTTTCGTGGCTACACCTTC. This gives the protein CASSQGTGGFRGYTF.

This rearrangement joins TRBV5-6 to TRBJ1-1, with 7 bases identical to TRBD1. J lost 1 base, V lost 4 bases, and 4 bases had no gene match. Germline V gene sequence: CDR1 SGHDT, CDR2 YYEEEE. The CDR3 contains 14 residues. In DNA form, the CDR3 reads TGTGCCAGCAGCCATGACAGGGAGAACACTGAAGCTTTCTTT. Protein sequence: CASSHDRENTEAFF.

The rearrangement links TRBV13 to TRBJ2-5; 14 bases agree with TRBD2. Germline CDR1 is PRHDT and CDR2 is FYEKMQ (reference sequence). CDR3 length: 16 amino acids. The V segment lost 5 bases and the J segment 5 bases; nucleotides outside the gene matches: 7. CDR3: CASSPGTSGSGETQYF. CDR3 nucleotides: TGTGCCAGCAGCCCAGGGACTAGCGGGAGTGGTGAGACCCAGTACTTC. Together with reference TRBV13 and TRBJ2-5, the CDR3 gives the full variable domain: AAGVIQSPRHLIKEKRETATLKCYPIPRHDTVYWYQQGPGQDPQFLISFYEKMQSDKGSIPDRFSAQQFSDYHSELNMSSLELGDSALYFCASSPGTSGSGETQYFGPGTRLLVL.

The rearrangement uses TRBV25-1 and TRBJ1-2, with 9 bases identical to TRBD1. The CDR3 consists of 13 residues. V lost 7 bases, J lost 5 bases, and 5 bases stayed unmatched. CDR1 MGHDK and CDR2 SYGVNS come from the germline V gene. CDR3 in amino acids: CASIGTGQYGYTF. CDR3 DNA sequence: TGTGCCAGCATCGGGACAGGGCAATATGGCTACACCTTC.

The V call is TRBV27, the J call TRBJ1-1, with 11 positions matching TRBD1. This CDR3 is built from 16 residues. Germline V gene sequence: CDR1 MNHEY, CDR2 SMNVEV (reference sequence). Trimming took 5 bases from V and 7 from J; bases not matched to a gene: 12. The CDR3 loop is CASSPSSPGQGDEAFF. Here the CDR3 DNA reads TGTGCCAGCAGTCCGTCATCGCCGGGACAGGGGGATGAAGCTTTCTTT.

This clone occurred once. In nucleotides, the CDR3 is TGTGCCAGTAGAGGGACAGGGAGCTATGGCTACACCTTC. It translates to CASRGTGSYGYTF. The V and J genes are TRBV19 and TRBJ1-2; 9 bases agree with TRBD1. The CDR3 sequence is 13 residues long. Looked up from germline, CDR1 is LNHDA and CDR2 is SQIVND (reference sequence). Losses at the gene ends were 6 bases for V and 4 bases for J; bases not matched to a gene: 3.

This chain links TRBV5-6 with TRBJ1-4; 9 bases match TRBD1. The CDR3 sequence is 14 residues long. V dropped 4 bases and J dropped 7; count of bases not matched to a gene: 5. The germline CDR1 and CDR2 sequences are SGHDT and YYEEEE. The chain's CDR3 is CASSLDRGSEKLFF. The CDR3 coding sequence is TGTGCCAGCAGCCTGGACAGGGGAAGTGAAAAACTGTTTTTT.

This clone has only one observation. The genes are TRBV5-6 and TRBJ1-2, with D tentatively TRBD1 (5 bases). CDR3 length: 14 amino acids. Trimming removed 4 bases from V and 3 bases from J, with 13 bases in between. CDR1 and CDR2 from the germline V gene are SGHDT and YYEEEE. In DNA, the CDR3 is TGTGCCAGCAGCCCGGACACAGATGACTATGGCTACACCTTC. This sequence encodes CASSPDTDDYGYTF.

This rearrangement joins TRBV19 to TRBJ2-3; D remains ambiguous. The CDR3 has 13 amino acids. Per germline, CDR1 LNHDA and CDR2 SQIVND (reference sequence). V dropped 7 bases and J dropped 3 bases, with 11 bases sitting between them. DNA for the CDR3: TGTGCCAGTATCCCTCGCGGTACAGATACGCAGTATTTT. Its protein is CASIPRGTDTQYF.

This chain uses TRBV27 with TRBJ2-7; the match to TRBD2 covers 13 bases. Germline V gene data show CDR1 as MNHEY and CDR2 as SMNVEV (reference sequence). The CDR3 has 14 residues. J lost 7 bases, V lost 6 bases, and 6 bases had no gene match. DNA of the CDR3: TGTGCCAGCAGCCGGACTAGCGGGAGAAGGGAGCAGTACTTC. Its protein product is CASSRTSGRREQYF.

This chain joins TRBV18 and TRBJ2-2, with D tentatively TRBD1 (6 bases). The CDR3 is made up of 16 amino acids. Trimming left V 3 bases short and J 5 bases short, with 16 bases between. Looked up from germline, CDR1 is KGHSH and CDR2 is LQKENI. CDR3 sequence reads: CASSPEQGRDTGELFF. The DNA of the CDR3 is TGTGCCAGCTCACCGGAACAGGGAAGAGATACCGGGGAGCTGTTTTTT.

This chain links TRBV20-1 with TRBJ2-7, with D possibly being TRBD2 (6 bases). CDR1 DFQATT and CDR2 SNEGSKA come from the germline V gene (reference sequence). This CDR3 is built from 11 residues. Trimming removed 3 bases at V and 5 bases at J, with 8 bases between. As DNA, the CDR3 is TGCAGTGCTAGGCGGGAAGACGAGCAGTACTTC. Residues: CSARREDEQYF.

The rearrangement uses TRBV27 and TRBJ1-2; D gene uncertain. The CDR3 has 13 amino acids. Trimming stripped 0 bases from V and 8 bases from J, with 10 bases between. Per germline, CDR1 MNHEY and CDR2 SMNVEV (reference sequence). The CDR3 region is CASSLSRDGGYTF. CDR3 in DNA: TGTGCCAGCAGTTTATCGAGGGATGGAGGCTACACCTTC.

The CDR3 sequence: CASSVRAGNTIYF. In nucleotides, the CDR3 is TGTGCCAGCAGTGTCAGGGCTGGAAACACCATATATTTT. The chain links TRBV2 to TRBJ1-3; TRBD1 might be the D (5 bases). CDR1 is SNHLY, CDR2 FYNNEI, per germline. The CDR3 runs 13 residues. The V gene lost 4 bases and the J gene lost 2 bases, with 6 bases spanning the gap.

Only one count was recorded for this clone. The rearrangement joins TRBV9 to TRBJ2-5, with D unresolved. CDR1 and CDR2 from the germline V gene are SGDLS and YYNGEE. This CDR3 contains 15 residues. Trimming removed 1 base from V and 4 bases from J, with 14 bases in between. CDR3 loop: CASSVSWSSGETQYF. As DNA, the CDR3 is TGTGCCAGCAGCGTAAGTTGGAGCTCTGGAGAGACCCAGTACTTC.

The chain links TRBV29-1 to TRBJ1-3; D remains unclear. From germline, CDR1 is SQVTM and CDR2 ANQGSEA. CDR3 length: 16 amino acids. Deletions cut 4 bases from V and 0 bases from J, with 16 bases between. CDR3 sequence (DNA): TGCAGCGTTGCTATATCCGGGATGAACTCTGGAAACACCATATATTTT. Translation: CSVAISGMNSGNTIYF.